These T cell receptor beta chains were read from a single sample in a study of T cell clonotyping in hematopoietic cell transplantation. Generated by immunoSEQ multiplex PCR, the TCRdb table keeps only in-frame clones and is missing some. The table includes more than 20,000 clones, 75% to 90% detected once. The sample here was peripheral blood mononuclear cells, taken before stem cell transplant. These receptor sequences come from a man between 18 and 29 years old with biphenotypic leukemia. Some clones in this sample may be carry-over from other donors' samples. CDR3s include the opening cysteine and the closing phenylalanine or tryptophan. D genes are given only for firm matches. Not every row has a clone size; where given, it reads once, few, many or a size class.

CDR3 length | J gene | D gene | V gene | clone size | CDR3 DNA | CDR3 protein
15 | TRBJ1-1 | . | TRBV7-9 | few | TGTGCCAGCAGCTTAGCGAGGGCGGAGAACACTGAAGCTTTCTTT | CASSLARAENTEAFF
15 | TRBJ2-3 | . | TRBV19 | once | TGTGCCAGTAGTATACCTAGTTTGGTGGCAGATACGCAGTATTTT | CASSIPSLVADTQYF
15 | TRBJ2-7 | TRBD2 | TRBV4-1 | . | TGCGCCAGCAGCCAAGAGGCAGGCGGGAGTTACGAGCAGTACTTC | CASSQEAGGSYEQYF
12 | TRBJ1-1 | . | TRBV7-8 | . | TGTGCCAGCAGCTTAGGTCGGGGGGAAGCTTTCTTT | CASSLGRGEAFF
15 | TRBJ1-3 | . | TRBV6-5 | . | TGTGCCAGCAGTTACTCGGCCAGCTCTGGAAACACCATATATTTT | CASSYSASSGNTIYF
18 | TRBJ1-6 | TRBD1 | TRBV14 | . | TGTGCCAGCAGCCAAGATCCGATCGACAGGGTCGGGCGCTCACCCCTCCACTTT | CASSQDPIDRVGRSPLHF
14 | TRBJ1-1 | . | TRBV2 | few | TGTGCCAGCAGTGGATACACTATGAACACTGAAGCTTTCTTT | CASSGYTMNTEAFF
19 | TRBJ1-5 | TRBD1 | TRBV7-7 | . | TGTGCCAGCAGCTTAGGTTACAGGGGCTCACACCAACGCAATCAGCCCCAGCATTTT | CASSLGYRGSHQRNQPQHF
11 | TRBJ1-2 | . | TRBV19 | . | TGTGCCAGCGGGACTAACTATGGCTACACCTTC | CASGTNYGYTF
15 | TRBJ2-6 | . | TRBV15 | . | TGTGCCACCAGCAGGCTTGGGGCTGGGGCCAACGTCCTGACTTTC | CATSRLGAGANVLTF
16 | TRBJ2-7 | TRBD2 | TRBV4-1 | . | TGCGCCAGCAGCCAAGGGTTAGCGGGGGGGCGCTACGAGCAGTACTTC | CASSQGLAGGRYEQYF
13 | TRBJ2-7 | . | TRBV7-2 | . | TGTGCCAGCAGGCCTAGCGCTTCCTACGAGCAGTACTTC | CASRPSASYEQYF
13 | TRBJ2-7 | . | TRBV7-2 | . | TGTGCCAGCAGCTCCTTCCCGACCTACGAGCAGTACTTC | CASSSFPTYEQYF
15 | TRBJ2-3 | TRBD2 | TRBV5-4 | . | TGTGCCAGCAGCTCAGCGGGACTAGCGTCAGATACGCAGTATTTT | CASSSAGLASDTQYF
14 | TRBJ1-3 | . | TRBV6-6 | . | TGTGCCAGCATCTGGGGATACTCTGGAAACACCATATATTTT | CASIWGYSGNTIYF
14 | TRBJ2-2 | . | TRBV6-4 | few | TGTGCCAGCAGTGTCCAGGGGTTGCCCGGGGAGCTGTTTTTT | CASSVQGLPGELFF
16 | TRBJ2-2 | TRBD2 | TRBV27 | few | TGTGCCAGCAGTTTGACTAGCGGGAGGCCCATCGGGGAGCTGTTTTTT | CASSLTSGRPIGELFF